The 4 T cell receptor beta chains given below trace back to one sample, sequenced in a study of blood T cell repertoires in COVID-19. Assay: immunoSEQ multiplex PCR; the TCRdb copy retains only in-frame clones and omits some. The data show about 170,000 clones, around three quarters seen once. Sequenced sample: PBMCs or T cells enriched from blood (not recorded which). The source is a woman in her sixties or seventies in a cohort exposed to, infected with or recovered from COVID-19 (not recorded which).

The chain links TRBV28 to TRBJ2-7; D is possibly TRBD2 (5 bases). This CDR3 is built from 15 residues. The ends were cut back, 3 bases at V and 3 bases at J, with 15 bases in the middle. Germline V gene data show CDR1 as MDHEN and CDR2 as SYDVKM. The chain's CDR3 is CASSFSQRRLYEQYF. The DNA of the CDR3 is TGTGCCAGCAGTTTCTCCCAGCGGAGACTCTACGAGCAGTACTTC. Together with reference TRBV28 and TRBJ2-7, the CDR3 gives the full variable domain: DVKVTQSSRYLVKRTGEKVFLECVQDMDHENMFWYRQDPGLGLRLIYFSYDVKMKEKGDIPEGYSVSREKKERFSLILESASTNQTSMYLCASSFSQRRLYEQYFGPGTRLTVT.

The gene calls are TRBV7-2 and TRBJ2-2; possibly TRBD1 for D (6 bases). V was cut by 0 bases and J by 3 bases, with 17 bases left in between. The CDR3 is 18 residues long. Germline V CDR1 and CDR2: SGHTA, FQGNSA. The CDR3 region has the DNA TGTGCCAGCAGCTTAGCCCGGGACACCTTAATGGACACCGGGGAGCTGTTTTTT. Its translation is CASSLARDTLMDTGELFF. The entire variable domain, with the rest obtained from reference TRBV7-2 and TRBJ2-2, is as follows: GAGVSQSPSNKVTEKGKDVELRCDPISGHTALYWYRQSLGQGLEFLIYFQGNSAPDKSGLPSDRFSAERTGGSVSTLTIQRTQQEDSAVYLCASSLARDTLMDTGELFFGEGSRLTVL.

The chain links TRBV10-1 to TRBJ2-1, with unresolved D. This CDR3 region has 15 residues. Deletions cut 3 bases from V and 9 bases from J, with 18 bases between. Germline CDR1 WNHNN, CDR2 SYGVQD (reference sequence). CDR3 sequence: CASSEASTISGEQFF. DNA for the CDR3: TGCGCCAGCAGTGAAGCTAGTACGATTTCCGGTGAGCAGTTCTTC.

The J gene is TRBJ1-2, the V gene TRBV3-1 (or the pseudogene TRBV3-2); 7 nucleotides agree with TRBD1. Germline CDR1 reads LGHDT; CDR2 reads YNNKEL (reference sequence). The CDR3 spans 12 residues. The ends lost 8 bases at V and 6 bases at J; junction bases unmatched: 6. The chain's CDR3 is CASSITGDGYTF. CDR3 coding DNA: TGTGCCAGCTCAATCACAGGGGATGGCTACACCTTC.